This T cell receptor beta chain came from a study of T cells after somatic rescue of genetic block. The V gene end was trimmed by 1 base and the J gene end by 5 bases; junction bases not matched to a gene: 5. Germline V gene lookup returns CDR1 SGHAT and CDR2 FQNNGV. The CDR3 sequence is 16 residues long. Measured with immunoSEQ multiplex PCR; TCRdb has only the in-frame clones, and not every one. The repertoire holds about 67,000 clones, with around 90% as singletons. The receptor's source is a man aged 35 to 55. Sequencing input: peripheral blood mononuclear cells (PBMCs). V and J are TRBV11-2 and TRBJ2-2; 9 nucleotides line up with TRBD1. The CDR3 coding sequence is TGTGCCAGCAGCTTAGGGACCGGGACAGGGACCGGGGAGCTGTTTTTT. This encodes CASSLGTGTGTGELFF. The full variable domain, rest sourced from reference TRBV11-2 and TRBJ2-2, is EAGVAQSPRYKIIEKRQSVAFWCNPISGHATLYWYQQILGQGPKLLIQFQNNGVVDDSQLPKDRFSAERLKGVDSTLKIQPAKLEDSAVYLCASSLGTGTGTGELFFGEGSRLTVL.